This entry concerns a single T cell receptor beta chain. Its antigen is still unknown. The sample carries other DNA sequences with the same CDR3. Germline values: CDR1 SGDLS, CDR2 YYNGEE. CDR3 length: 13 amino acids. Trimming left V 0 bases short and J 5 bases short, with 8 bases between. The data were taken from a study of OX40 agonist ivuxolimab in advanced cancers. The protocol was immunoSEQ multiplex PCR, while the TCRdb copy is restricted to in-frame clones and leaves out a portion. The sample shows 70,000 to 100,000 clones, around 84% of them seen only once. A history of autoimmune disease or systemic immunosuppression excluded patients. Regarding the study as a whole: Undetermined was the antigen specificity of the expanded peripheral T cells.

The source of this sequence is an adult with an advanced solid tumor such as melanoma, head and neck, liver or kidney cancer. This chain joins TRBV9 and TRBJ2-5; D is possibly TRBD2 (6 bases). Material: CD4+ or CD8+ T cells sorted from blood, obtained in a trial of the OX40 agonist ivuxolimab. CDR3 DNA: TGTGCCAGCAGCGTAGAGCTAGCGGAGACCCAGTACTTC. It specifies CASSVELAETQYF.